This T cell receptor beta chain was profiled in a study of shared clonotypes between healthy human individuals. As for the study in general: Each donor's CD4 naive and CD4 memory cells filled three plates apiece, CD8 naive two, and CD8 memory one.

Cells designated naive CD8 were CD45RO-negative and were positively selected for CCR7, with terminally differentiated effector memory CD45RA+ cells excluded. Adult donors, all healthy and HIV-negative, had no recent acute infections or vaccinations. Produced via immunoSEQ multiplex PCR; TCRdb's table is partial and in-frame only. The table includes about 1,900,000 clones, about 95% detected once. As regards this clone: No antigen is known for it.

This CDR3 has 11 amino acids. V was clipped by 3 bases and J by 6 bases, with 7 bases between them. Germline V gives CDR1 SGHRS, CDR2 YFSETQ. Study-wide findings and caveats: Four donors shared approximately 5% of their naive CD4 clonotypes.

This receptor was identified in a man between 18 and 29 years old in good health. Sequences were obtained from naive CD8+ T cells sorted from blood. The chain recombines TRBV5-1 with TRBJ2-7, with D perhaps TRBD1 or TRBD2 (6 bases each). The CDR3 loop is CASSSGAEQYF. The CDR3 DNA reads as TGCGCCAGCAGCTCGGGGGCCGAGCAGTACTTC.